Shown below are 27 T cell receptor beta chains from a single sample sequenced in a study of naive CD8 T cells in extremely preterm neonates. Profiling relied on immunoSEQ multiplex PCR, and the TCRdb table lists in-frame clones only, not all of them. The sample includes about 7,000 clones, 95% to 98% of them seen just once. The material sequenced was naive CD8+ T cells from blood. The receptors come from a human donor in good health.

The rearrangement uses TRBV27 and TRBJ1-1; possible D gene TRBD1, 5 bases. The V end lost 3 bases, the J end lost 1 base, and 6 bases lay between the germline ends. The CDR3 runs to 13 residues. Germline values: CDR1 MNHEY, CDR2 SMNVEV (reference sequence). CDR3 sequence (DNA): TGTGCCAGCAGTTTCGGACAGAACACTGAAGCTTTCTTT. It translates to CASSFGQNTEAFF.

A word on this clone: Other DNA sequences in the same sample also yield this CDR3. The V call is TRBV5-1, the J call TRBJ1-6; D not certain. From germline, CDR1 is SGHRS and CDR2 YFSETQ. CDR3 length: 17 amino acids. The ends were cut back, 0 bases at V and 0 bases at J, with 10 bases in the middle. The CDR3 spells CASSLAGISSYNSPLHF. The CDR3 DNA is TGCGCCAGCAGCTTGGCAGGCATCAGCTCCTATAATTCACCCCTCCACTTT.

The chain is built from TRBV7-9 and TRBJ2-1; 9 bases fit TRBD2. The CDR3 spans 15 residues. Germline loops: CDR1 SEHNR, CDR2 FQNEAQ (reference sequence). V lost 4 bases, J lost 3 bases, and 4 bases stayed unmatched. The CDR3 loop reads CASSSWRGGYNEQFF. The DNA of the CDR3 is TGTGCCAGCAGCTCCTGGCGGGGGGGCTACAATGAGCAGTTCTTC.

The chain has TRBV5-6 and TRBJ1-4; 8 nucleotides align to TRBD1. V shed 2 bases and J 3 bases; nucleotides not matched to a gene: 3. Germline-derived CDR1 and CDR2 are SGHDT and YYEEEE. This CDR3 spans 15 amino acids. CDR3 coding DNA: TGTGCCAGCAGCTTCGGGACAGGTTCTAATGAAAAACTGTTTTTT. Translating gives CASSFGTGSNEKLFF.

The chain couples TRBV4-1 to TRBJ2-7; D perhaps matches TRBD2 (6 bases). Trimming stripped 1 base from V and 1 base from J, with 14 bases between. Germline V lookup: CDR1 MGHRA, CDR2 YSYEKL. This CDR3 region has 16 residues. The CDR3, as DNA: TGCGCCAGCAGCCAAGTTTCTAGCGACTTATCCTACGAGCAGTACTTC. Residues: CASSQVSSDLSYEQYF.

This chain connects TRBV5-1 to TRBJ2-4; 10 positions match TRBD2. Germline CDR1 reads SGHRS; CDR2 reads YFSETQ. The CDR3 consists of 15 residues. V lost 7 bases to trimming and J lost 0 bases; unmatched junction nucleotides: 4. The CDR3 nucleotides are TGCGCCAGCCGGGGACTAGCGCTAGCCAAAAACATTCAGTACTTC. Protein sequence: CASRGLALAKNIQYF. The variable domain in full, with the rest retrieved from reference TRBV5-1 and TRBJ2-4, is KAGVTQTPRYLIKTRGQQVTLSCSPISGHRSVSWYQQTPGQGLQFLFEYFSETQRNKGNFPGRFSGRQFSNSRSEMNVSTLELGDSALYLCASRGLALAKNIQYFGAGTRLSVL.

The chain joins TRBV5-6 to TRBJ2-2, with 10 bases lining up with TRBD2. The CDR3 extends over 18 amino acids. With 0 bases clipped from V and 4 bases from J, the junction kept 9 bases outside the gene matches. The germline V gene encodes CDR1 SGHDT and CDR2 YYEEEE. The CDR3 loop reads CASSLGSGGSIGTGELFF. CDR3 nucleotides: TGTGCCAGCAGCTTGGGTAGCGGGGGGTCGATCGGCACCGGGGAGCTGTTTTTT. Full variable domain (remainder filled in from reference TRBV5-6 and TRBJ2-2): DAGVTQSPTHLIKTRGQQVTLRCSPKSGHDTVSWYQQALGQGPQFIFQYYEEEERQRGNFPDRFSGHQFPNYSSELNVNALLLGDSALYLCASSLGSGGSIGTGELFFGEGSRLTVL.

This clone was detected only once. This rearrangement joins TRBV7-3 to TRBJ1-2; 9 bases line up with TRBD1. This CDR3 spans 15 amino acids. Germline CDR1 reads SGHTA; CDR2 reads FQGTGA. J lost 5 bases, V lost 5 bases, and 9 bases had no gene match. The DNA of the CDR3 is TGTGCCAGCAGCCCAGACTCCGGGACAGGGTATGGCTACACCTTC. Its protein product is CASSPDSGTGYGYTF.

The CDR3 sequence is CASSLLGGPRSEQYF. CDR3 in DNA: TGTGCCAGCAGCTTACTCGGGGGACCTCGAAGCGAGCAGTACTTC. V is TRBV7-3 and J is TRBJ2-7; weak D call: TRBD2 (6 bases). Germline V CDR1 and CDR2: SGHTA, FQGTGA. V was cut by 2 bases and J by 6 bases, with 17 bases left in between. This CDR3 is 15 amino acids long.

The chain has TRBV28 and TRBJ1-5; D remains unclear. This CDR3 is built from 11 residues. V was shortened by 6 bases and J by 4 bases, with 4 bases between the two germline ends. Germline V lookup: CDR1 MDHEN, CDR2 SYDVKM. CDR3 residues: CASSQNQPQHF. The DNA for the CDR3 is TGTGCCAGCAGCCAAAATCAGCCCCAGCATTTT.

The chain combines TRBV27 with TRBJ1-5; D is unresolved. Germline CDR1 is MNHEY and CDR2 is SMNVEV (reference sequence). V shed 6 bases and J shed 1 base, with 7 bases lying between them. The length of the CDR3 is 13 residues. This CDR3 reads CASSGRSNQPQHF. The CDR3 coding sequence is TGTGCCAGCAGCGGGAGGAGCAATCAGCCCCAGCATTTT.

This clone was picked up one time. The chain couples TRBV29-1 to TRBJ2-7; 7 nucleotides line up with TRBD1. The CDR3 sequence is 15 residues long. Germline V CDR1 and CDR2: SQVTM, ANQGSEA. The V gene end was trimmed by 1 base and the J gene end by 4 bases; junction bases not matched to a gene: 10. In nucleotides, the CDR3 is TGCAGCGTTGAAGTCGACGACAGGGACCCTTACGAGCAGTACTTC. Its translation is CSVEVDDRDPYEQYF.

Here the CDR3 reads CASSSSREYNEQFF. DNA for the CDR3: TGTGCCAGCAGCTCCAGCAGGGAATACAATGAGCAGTTCTTC. J is TRBJ2-1 and V is TRBV7-9, with D possibly matching TRBD1 (5 bases). The ends were cut back, 4 bases at V and 4 bases at J, with 11 bases in the middle. The germline gives CDR1 SEHNR, CDR2 FQNEAQ (reference sequence). The CDR3 totals 14 residues. Filled out from reference TRBV7-9 and TRBJ2-1, the complete variable domain reads DTGVSQNPRHKITKRGQNVTFRCDPISEHNRLYWYRQTLGQGPEFLTYFQNEAQLEKSRLLSDRFSAERPKGSFSTLEIQRTEQGDSAMYLCASSSSREYNEQFFGPGTRLTVL.

The rearrangement uses TRBV7-2 and TRBJ2-5; 10 nucleotides agree with TRBD2. The J segment lost 3 bases and the V segment lost 5 bases, leaving 12 bases of the junction unmatched. Germline loops: CDR1 SGHTA, CDR2 FQGNSA. The CDR3 length is 17 residues. The CDR3 DNA sequence: TGTGCCAGCAGCGTTTCTAGCGGGGGTATCTCGGAAGAGACCCAGTACTTC. Residues: CASSVSSGGISEETQYF. The variable domain in full, completed from reference TRBV7-2 and TRBJ2-5, reads GAGVSQSPSNKVTEKGKDVELRCDPISGHTALYWYRQSLGQGLEFLIYFQGNSAPDKSGLPSDRFSAERTGGSVSTLTIQRTQQEDSAVYLCASSVSSGGISEETQYFGPGTRLLVL.

The sample holds one count of this clone. The chain links TRBV30 to TRBJ2-1; 9 positions match TRBD1. CDR3 length: 11 residues. The V and J ends lost 7 bases and 9 bases, in that order; junction bases with no gene match: 4. CDR1 GTSNPN and CDR2 SVGIG come from the germline V gene (reference sequence). The CDR3 DNA sequence: TGTGCCTCCCTGGGACAGGGTGAGCAGTTCTTC. Its translation: CASLGQGEQFF.

The chain carries TRBV19 and TRBJ1-1, with D uncertain. Trimming took 3 bases from V and 1 from J, leaving 6 bases between them. The CDR3 has 13 amino acids. Germline assignment: CDR1 LNHDA and CDR2 SQIVND (reference sequence). CDR3 region: CASSIRENTEAFF. The CDR3 nucleotides are TGTGCCAGTAGTATTCGCGAGAACACTGAAGCTTTCTTT. Using reference TRBV19 and TRBJ1-1 for the parts outside the CDR3, the full variable domain is DGGITQSPKYLFRKEGQNVTLSCEQNLNHDAMYWYRQDPGQGLRLIYYSQIVNDFQKGDIAEGYSVSREKKESFPLTVTSAQKNPTAFYLCASSIRENTEAFFGQGTRLTVV.

The chain links TRBV28 to TRBJ2-1, with D possibly being TRBD2 (6 bases). Germline V lookup: CDR1 MDHEN, CDR2 SYDVKM. Trimming took off 3 bases at V and 1 base at J, with 10 bases between the two ends. There are 15 residues in the CDR3. Here the CDR3 reads CASSFSGDSYNEQFF. Here the CDR3 DNA reads TGTGCCAGCAGTTTTTCGGGGGATTCCTACAATGAGCAGTTCTTC.

This chain joins TRBV5-6 and TRBJ1-4; possible D gene TRBD1, 5 bases. Germline CDR1 and CDR2: SGHDT and YYEEEE. The ends were cut back, 4 bases at V and 7 bases at J, with 20 bases in the middle. The CDR3 has 16 residues. CDR3 nucleotides: TGTGCCAGCAGCCCCGACGGGGGGTCTTCGTCTGAAAAACTGTTTTTT. It specifies CASSPDGGSSSEKLFF.

Notes on this clone: The junction and the germline gene differ at one end; a read error may be behind it. The gene calls are TRBV4-1 and TRBJ2-1; TRBD2 is a possible D gene (7 bases). The germline V gene encodes CDR1 MGHRA and CDR2 YSYEKL. The CDR3 has 15 residues. The CDR3 region is CASNQRGGSYNEQFF. In nucleotides, the CDR3 is TGCGCCAGCAACCAAAGGGGGGGCTCCTACAATGAGCAGTTCTTC.

The rearrangement links TRBV6-1 to TRBJ1-2; TRBD1 agrees at 7 bases. The CDR3 totals 16 residues. Per the germline V gene, CDR1 is MNHNS and CDR2 is SASEGT. V shed 2 bases, J shed 4 bases, and the junction held 10 bases outside the gene matches. The DNA for the CDR3 is TGTGCCAGCAGTGAAAGGTCGGGCAGGGGGAGCTATGGCTACACCTTC. Its protein product is CASSERSGRGSYGYTF.

The V call is TRBV29-1, the J call TRBJ1-2; D is uncertain. Between the trimmed V and J ends, which lost 6 bases and 4 bases, there was a span of 12 bases. Germline CDR1 is SQVTM and CDR2 is ANQGSEA. This CDR3 region has 12 residues. The DNA for the CDR3 is TGCAGCGTCCCCGGGAGAATCTATGGCTACACCTTC. This codes for CSVPGRIYGYTF.

The gene calls are TRBV9 and TRBJ2-1, with D possibly being TRBD1 (5 bases). CDR1 is SGDLS and CDR2 is YYNGEE in the germline V gene. The CDR3 consists of 12 residues. The ends were cut back, 3 bases at V and 9 bases at J, with 10 bases in the middle. The CDR3 nucleotides read TGTGCCAGCAGCGCTTGGACACCTGAGCAGTTCTTC. Amino acid sequence: CASSAWTPEQFF.

The V and J genes are TRBV5-4 and TRBJ1-5; TRBD1 matches 11 bases. With 3 bases clipped from V and 6 bases from J, the junction kept 17 bases outside the gene matches. CDR1 and CDR2 from the germline V gene are SGHNT and YYREEE (reference sequence). The CDR3 runs 19 residues. The CDR3 sequence: CASSSHPGQGEYFVQPQHF. The CDR3 DNA reads as TGTGCCAGCAGCTCACACCCGGGACAGGGGGAGTATTTTGTTCAGCCCCAGCATTTT.

This rearrangement joins TRBV7-6 to TRBJ2-1; TRBD2 matches 13 bases. CDR1 and CDR2 from the germline V gene are SGHVS and FNYEAQ. V lost 1 base, J lost 4 bases, and 16 bases stayed unmatched. The CDR3 is 21 amino acids. In DNA, the CDR3 is TGTGCCAGCAGCTTAGAACGGAGGTCACTAGCGGGGGGGCCGTATTACAATGAGCAGTTCTTC. The encoded protein is CASSLERRSLAGGPYYNEQFF.

The chain recombines TRBV19 with TRBJ1-1; 7 bases map to TRBD1. V shed 7 bases and J 4 bases; nucleotides not matched to a gene: 6. The V gene's germline CDR1 is LNHDA and CDR2 SQIVND (reference sequence). The CDR3 extends over 13 amino acids. CDR3: CASTQGKGTEAFF. Here the CDR3 DNA reads TGTGCCAGTACACAGGGGAAGGGCACTGAAGCTTTCTTT.

V usage is TRBV30 and J usage is TRBJ2-2; D remains unclear. The germline V gene encodes CDR1 GTSNPN and CDR2 SVGIG (reference sequence). This CDR3 region has 14 residues. V lost 4 bases and J lost 0, with 9 bases in between. In nucleotides, the CDR3 is TGTGCCTGGACTCCCACTTCGAACACCGGGGAGCTGTTTTTT. This encodes CAWTPTSNTGELFF.

The rearrangement links TRBV30 to TRBJ1-2, with 7 bases matching TRBD1. The germline CDR1 and CDR2 sequences are GTSNPN and SVGIG (reference sequence). The CDR3 totals 13 residues. The junction had 7 bases not matched to a gene; V was cut back by 3 bases and J by 6 bases. The CDR3: CAWRDRDKHGYTF. DNA of the CDR3: TGTGCCTGGAGAGACAGGGATAAGCATGGCTACACCTTC.